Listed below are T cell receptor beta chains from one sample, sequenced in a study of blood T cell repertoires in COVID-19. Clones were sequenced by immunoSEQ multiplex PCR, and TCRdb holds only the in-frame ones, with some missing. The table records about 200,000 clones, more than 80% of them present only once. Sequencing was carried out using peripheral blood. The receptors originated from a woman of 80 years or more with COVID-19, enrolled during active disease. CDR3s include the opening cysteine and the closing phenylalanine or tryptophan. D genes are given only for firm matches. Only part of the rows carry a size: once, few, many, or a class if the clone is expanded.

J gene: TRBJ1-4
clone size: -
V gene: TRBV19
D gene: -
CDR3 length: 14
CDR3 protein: CASIPSGQVEKLFF

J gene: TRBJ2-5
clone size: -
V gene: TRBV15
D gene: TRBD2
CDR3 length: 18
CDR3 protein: CATSRYMREGRLRETQYF

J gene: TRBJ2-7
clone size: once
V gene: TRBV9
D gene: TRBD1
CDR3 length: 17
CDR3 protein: CASSPGVGQGVGYEQYF

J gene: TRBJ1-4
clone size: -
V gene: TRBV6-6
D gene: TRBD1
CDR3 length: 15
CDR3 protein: CASSGQDAGGEKLFF

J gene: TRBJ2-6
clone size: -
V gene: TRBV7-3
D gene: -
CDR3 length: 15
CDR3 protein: CASSLSLSGANVLTF

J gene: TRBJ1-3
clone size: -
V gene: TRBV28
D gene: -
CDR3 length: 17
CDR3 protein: CASISPAGVGAGNTIYF

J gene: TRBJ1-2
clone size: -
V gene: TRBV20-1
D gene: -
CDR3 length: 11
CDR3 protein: CSAGGEVGYTF

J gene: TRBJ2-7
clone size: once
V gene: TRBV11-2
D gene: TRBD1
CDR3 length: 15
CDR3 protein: CASSLEGTGQGEQYF

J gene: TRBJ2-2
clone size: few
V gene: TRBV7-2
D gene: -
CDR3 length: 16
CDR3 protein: CASSLGLTGFGGELFF

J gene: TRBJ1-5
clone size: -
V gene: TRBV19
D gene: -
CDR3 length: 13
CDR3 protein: CASSPRRDQPQHF

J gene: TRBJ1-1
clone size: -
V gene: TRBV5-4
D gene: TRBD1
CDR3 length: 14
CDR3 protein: CASSSSGGTTEAFF

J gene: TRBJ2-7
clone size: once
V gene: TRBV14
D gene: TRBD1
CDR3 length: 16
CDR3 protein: CASSAQTGGMAYEQYF

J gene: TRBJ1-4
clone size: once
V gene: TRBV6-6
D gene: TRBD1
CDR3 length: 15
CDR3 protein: CASSYSNRGGEKLFF

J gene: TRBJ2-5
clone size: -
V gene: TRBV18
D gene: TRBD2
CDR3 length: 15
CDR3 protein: CASSSLAGGQETQYF

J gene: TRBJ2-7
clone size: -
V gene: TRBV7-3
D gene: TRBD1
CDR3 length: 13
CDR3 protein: CASSPGTGGEQYF

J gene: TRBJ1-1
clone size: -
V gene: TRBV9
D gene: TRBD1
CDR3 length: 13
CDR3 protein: CASSNGTGIEAFF

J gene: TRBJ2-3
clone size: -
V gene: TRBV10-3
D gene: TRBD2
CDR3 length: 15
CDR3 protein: CASSRGSGDIDTQYF

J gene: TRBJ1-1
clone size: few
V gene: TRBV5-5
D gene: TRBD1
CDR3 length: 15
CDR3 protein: CASSLTGGKGTEAFF